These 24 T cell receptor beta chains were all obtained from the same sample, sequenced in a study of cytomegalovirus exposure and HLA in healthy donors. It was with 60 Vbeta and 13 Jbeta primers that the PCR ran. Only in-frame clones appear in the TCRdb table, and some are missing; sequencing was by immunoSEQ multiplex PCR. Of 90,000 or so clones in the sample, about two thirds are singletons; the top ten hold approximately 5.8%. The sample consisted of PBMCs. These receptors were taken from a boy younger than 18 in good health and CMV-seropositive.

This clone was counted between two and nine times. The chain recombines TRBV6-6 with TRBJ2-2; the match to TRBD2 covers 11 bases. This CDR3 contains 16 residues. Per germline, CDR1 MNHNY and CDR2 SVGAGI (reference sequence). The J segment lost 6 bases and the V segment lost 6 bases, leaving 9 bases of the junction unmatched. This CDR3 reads CASSSTSGIGAGELFF. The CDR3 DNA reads TGTGCCAGCAGCTCGACTAGCGGGATAGGGGCCGGGGAGCTGTTTTTT.

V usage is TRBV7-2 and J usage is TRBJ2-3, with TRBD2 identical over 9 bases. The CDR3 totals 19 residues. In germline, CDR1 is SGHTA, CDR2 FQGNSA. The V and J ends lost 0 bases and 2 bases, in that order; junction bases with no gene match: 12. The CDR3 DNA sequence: TGTGCCAGCAGCTTAGCGAGAAGCGGGGGGCTCCTTTCCACAGATACGCAGTATTTT. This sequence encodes CASSLARSGGLLSTDTQYF.

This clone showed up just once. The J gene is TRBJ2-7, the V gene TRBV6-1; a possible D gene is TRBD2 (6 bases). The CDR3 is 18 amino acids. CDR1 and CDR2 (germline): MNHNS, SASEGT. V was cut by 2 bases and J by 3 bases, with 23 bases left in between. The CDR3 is CASSEPRPPGGTLYEQYF. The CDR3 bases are TGTGCCAGCAGTGAACCCCGACCGCCCGGGGGAACCCTCTACGAGCAGTACTTC.

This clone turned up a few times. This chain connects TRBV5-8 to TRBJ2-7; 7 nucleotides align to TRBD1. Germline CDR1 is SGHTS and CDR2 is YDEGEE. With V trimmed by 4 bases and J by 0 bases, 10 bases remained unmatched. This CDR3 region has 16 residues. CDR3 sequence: CASSPGIGTDSYEQYF. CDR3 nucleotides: TGTGCCAGCAGCCCTGGAATCGGGACAGACTCCTACGAGCAGTACTTC.

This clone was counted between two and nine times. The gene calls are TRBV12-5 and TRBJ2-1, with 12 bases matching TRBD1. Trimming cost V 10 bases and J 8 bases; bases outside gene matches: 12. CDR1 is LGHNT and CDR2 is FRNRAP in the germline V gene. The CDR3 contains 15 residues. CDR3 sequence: CAIITGTGGSDEQFF. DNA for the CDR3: TGTGCTATCATTACCGGGACAGGGGGCTCAGATGAGCAGTTCTTC. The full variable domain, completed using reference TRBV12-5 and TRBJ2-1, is DARVTQTPRHKVTEMGQEVTMRCQPILGHNTVFWYRQTMMQGLELLAYFRNRAPLDDSGMPKDRFSAEMPDATLATLKIQPSEPRDSAVYFCAIITGTGGSDEQFFGPGTRLTVL.

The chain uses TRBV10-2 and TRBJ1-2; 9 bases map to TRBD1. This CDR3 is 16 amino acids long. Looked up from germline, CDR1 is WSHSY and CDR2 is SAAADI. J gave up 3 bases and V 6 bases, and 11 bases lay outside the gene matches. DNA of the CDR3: TGCGCCAGCAGGGATACCACAGGGGGCGGGCACTATGGCTACACCTTC. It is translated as CASRDTTGGGHYGYTF.

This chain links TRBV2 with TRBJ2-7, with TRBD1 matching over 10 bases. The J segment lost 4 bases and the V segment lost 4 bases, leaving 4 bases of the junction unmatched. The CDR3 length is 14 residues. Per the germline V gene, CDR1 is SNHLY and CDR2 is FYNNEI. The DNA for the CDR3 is TGTGCCAGCAGTGGCCGGGACAGGGGTTACGAGCAGTACTTC. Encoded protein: CASSGRDRGYEQYF.

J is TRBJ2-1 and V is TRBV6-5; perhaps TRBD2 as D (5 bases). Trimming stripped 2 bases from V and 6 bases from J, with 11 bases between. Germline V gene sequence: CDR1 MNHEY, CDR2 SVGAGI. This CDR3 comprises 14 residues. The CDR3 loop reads CASSYDRGGNEQFF. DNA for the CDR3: TGTGCCAGCAGTTACGATCGGGGTGGCAATGAGCAGTTCTTC.

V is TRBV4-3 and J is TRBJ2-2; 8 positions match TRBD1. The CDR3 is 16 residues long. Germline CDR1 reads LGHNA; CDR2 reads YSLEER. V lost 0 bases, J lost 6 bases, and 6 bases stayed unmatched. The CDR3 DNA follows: TGCGCCAGCAGCCAAGATGGAGGACAGGGCTCCGGGGAGCTGTTTTTT. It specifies CASSQDGGQGSGELFF.

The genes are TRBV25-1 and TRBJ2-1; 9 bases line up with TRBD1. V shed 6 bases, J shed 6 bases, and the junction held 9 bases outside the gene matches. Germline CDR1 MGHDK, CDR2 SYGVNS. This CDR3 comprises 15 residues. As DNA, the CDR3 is TGTGCCAGCAGGGTTCCCGGGACAGGGTCCAATGAGCAGTTCTTC. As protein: CASRVPGTGSNEQFF.

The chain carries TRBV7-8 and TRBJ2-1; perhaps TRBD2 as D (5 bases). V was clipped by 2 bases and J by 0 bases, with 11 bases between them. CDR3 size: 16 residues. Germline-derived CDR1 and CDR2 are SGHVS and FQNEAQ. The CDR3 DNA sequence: TGTGCCAGCAGCTTATTTTTGGGGAGCTCCTACAATGAGCAGTTCTTC. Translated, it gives CASSLFLGSSYNEQFF.

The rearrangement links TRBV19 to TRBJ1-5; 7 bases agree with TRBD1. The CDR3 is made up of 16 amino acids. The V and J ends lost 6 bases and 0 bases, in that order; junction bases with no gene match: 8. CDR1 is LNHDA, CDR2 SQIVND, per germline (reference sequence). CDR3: CASSPNRGYSNQPQHF. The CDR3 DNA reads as TGTGCCAGTAGCCCTAACAGGGGATATAGCAATCAGCCCCAGCATTTT. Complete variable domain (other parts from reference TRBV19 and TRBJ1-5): DGGITQSPKYLFRKEGQNVTLSCEQNLNHDAMYWYRQDPGQGLRLIYYSQIVNDFQKGDIAEGYSVSREKKESFPLTVTSAQKNPTAFYLCASSPNRGYSNQPQHFGDGTRLSIL.

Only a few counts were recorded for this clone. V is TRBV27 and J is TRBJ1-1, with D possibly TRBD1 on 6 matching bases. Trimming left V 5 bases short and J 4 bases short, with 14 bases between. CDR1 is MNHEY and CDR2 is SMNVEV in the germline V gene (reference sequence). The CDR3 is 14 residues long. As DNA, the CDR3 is TGTGCCAGCAGTCACGTGCGGGGGGCCACTGAAGCTTTCTTT. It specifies CASSHVRGATEAFF.

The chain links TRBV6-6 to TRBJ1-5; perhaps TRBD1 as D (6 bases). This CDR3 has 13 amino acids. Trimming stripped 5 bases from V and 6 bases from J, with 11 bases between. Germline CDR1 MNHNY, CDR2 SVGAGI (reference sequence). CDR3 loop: CASSPPQGQPQHF. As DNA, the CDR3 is TGTGCCAGCAGTCCGCCACAGGGTCAGCCCCAGCATTTT.

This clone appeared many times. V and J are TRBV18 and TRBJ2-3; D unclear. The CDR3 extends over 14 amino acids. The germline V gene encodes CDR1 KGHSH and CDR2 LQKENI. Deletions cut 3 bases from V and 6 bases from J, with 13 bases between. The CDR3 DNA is TGTGCCAGCTCACCTCTAATCTCCCTTGATACGCAGTATTTT. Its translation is CASSPLISLDTQYF.

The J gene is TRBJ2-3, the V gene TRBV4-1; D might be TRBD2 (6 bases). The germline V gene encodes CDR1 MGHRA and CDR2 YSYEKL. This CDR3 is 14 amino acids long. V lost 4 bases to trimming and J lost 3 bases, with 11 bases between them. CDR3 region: CASSPVGSTDTQYF. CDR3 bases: TGCGCCAGCAGCCCGGTCGGGAGTACAGATACGCAGTATTTT.

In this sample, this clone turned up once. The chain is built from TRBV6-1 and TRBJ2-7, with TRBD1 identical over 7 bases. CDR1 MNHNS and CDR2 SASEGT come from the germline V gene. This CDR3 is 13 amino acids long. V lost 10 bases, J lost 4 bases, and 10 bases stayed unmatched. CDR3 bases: TGTGCCACCAGACAGGGAGCGGATTACGAGCAGTACTTC. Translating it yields CATRQGADYEQYF.

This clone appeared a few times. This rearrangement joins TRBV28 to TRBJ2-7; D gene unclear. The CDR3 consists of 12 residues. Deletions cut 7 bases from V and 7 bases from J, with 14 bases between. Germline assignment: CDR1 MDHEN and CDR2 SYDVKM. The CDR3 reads CASTLGVGEQYF. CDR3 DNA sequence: TGTGCCAGCACATTAGGAGTGGGTGAGCAGTACTTC.

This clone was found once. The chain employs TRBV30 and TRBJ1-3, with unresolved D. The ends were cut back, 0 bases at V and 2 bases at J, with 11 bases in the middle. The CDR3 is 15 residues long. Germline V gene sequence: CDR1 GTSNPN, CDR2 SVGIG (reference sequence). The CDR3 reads CAWSVLGPAGNTIYF. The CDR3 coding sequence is TGTGCCTGGAGTGTACTAGGTCCGGCTGGAAACACCATATATTTT. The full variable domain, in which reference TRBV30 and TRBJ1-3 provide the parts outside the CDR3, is SQTIHQWPATLVQPVGSPLSLECTVEGTSNPNLYWYRQAAGRGLQLLFYSVGIGQISSEVPQNLSASRPQDRQFILSSKKLLLSDSGFYLCAWSVLGPAGNTIYFGEGSWLTVV.

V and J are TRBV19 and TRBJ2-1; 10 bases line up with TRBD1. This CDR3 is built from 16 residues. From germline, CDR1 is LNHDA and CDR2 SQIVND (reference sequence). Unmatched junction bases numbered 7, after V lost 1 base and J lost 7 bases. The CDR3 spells CASSIVGQGVLNEQFF. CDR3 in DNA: TGTGCCAGTAGTATAGTAGGACAGGGGGTTTTGAATGAGCAGTTCTTC.

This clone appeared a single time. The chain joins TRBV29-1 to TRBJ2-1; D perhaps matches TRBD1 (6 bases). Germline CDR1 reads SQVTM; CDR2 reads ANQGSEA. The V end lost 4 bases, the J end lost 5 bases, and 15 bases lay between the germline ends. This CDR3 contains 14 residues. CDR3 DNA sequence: TGCAGCGTTGTAGGTGGGACAACTCACAATGAGCAGTTCTTC. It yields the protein CSVVGGTTHNEQFF.

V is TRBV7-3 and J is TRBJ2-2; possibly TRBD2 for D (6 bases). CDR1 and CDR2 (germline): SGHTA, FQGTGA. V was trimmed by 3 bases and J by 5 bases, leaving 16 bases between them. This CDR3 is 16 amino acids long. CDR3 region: CASSLNSGVSTGELFF. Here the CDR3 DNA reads TGTGCCAGCAGCTTGAATAGCGGTGTCTCGACCGGGGAGCTGTTTTTT.

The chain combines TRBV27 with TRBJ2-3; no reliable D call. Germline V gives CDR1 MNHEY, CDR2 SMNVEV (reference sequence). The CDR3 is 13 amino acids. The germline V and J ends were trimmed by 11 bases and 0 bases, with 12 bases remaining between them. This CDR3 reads CAPSPRSTDTQYF. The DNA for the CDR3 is TGTGCCCCCAGCCCCAGGAGCACAGATACGCAGTATTTT.

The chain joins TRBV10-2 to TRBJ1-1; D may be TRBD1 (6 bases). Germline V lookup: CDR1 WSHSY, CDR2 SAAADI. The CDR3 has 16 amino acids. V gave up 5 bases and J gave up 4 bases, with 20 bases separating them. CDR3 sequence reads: CASSSPTGPGSTEAFF. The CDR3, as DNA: TGCGCCAGCAGTTCACCCACAGGGCCAGGGAGCACTGAAGCTTTCTTT.